This T cell receptor (beta chain) was identified during a study of CD8 T cells in Susac syndrome. Per germline, CDR1 SNHLY and CDR2 FYNNEI. The CDR3 has 16 amino acids. Trimming pared 5 bases from V and 3 bases from J, leaving 20 bases between. When the RNA was reverse transcribed, random hexamers were used with an input of roughly 0.5 to 1 ug. TCRdb independently ran MiXCR on the immunoSEQ multiplex PCR reads; one entry per CDR3 protein. Of about 180,000 distinct CDR3 sequences listed, approximately 93% were seen once; the top ten hold over 0.08%. This receptor was identified in a human donor with multiple sclerosis. The sample taken for sequencing was CD4+ T cells from PBMCs. V gene TRBV2 combines with J gene TRBJ2-7; possibly TRBD2 for D (8 bases). CDR3 nucleotide sequence: TGTGCCAGCAGTCGCCAGGGGGAAGCGGGAGACTACGAGCAGTACTTC. Encoded protein: CASSRQGEAGDYEQYF. Looking up the rest from reference TRBV2 and TRBJ2-7 gives the full variable domain: EPEVTQTPSHQVTQMGQEVILRCVPISNHLYFYWYRQILGQKVEFLVSFYNNEISEKSEIFDDQFSVERPDGSNFTLKIRSTKLEDSAMYFCASSRQGEAGDYEQYFGPGTRLTVT.